This T cell receptor beta chain was sequenced in a study of OX40 agonist ivuxolimab in advanced cancers. The CDR3 consists of 15 residues. V lost 9 bases to trimming and J lost 3 bases; unmatched junction nucleotides: 9. The V gene's germline CDR1 is SNHLY and CDR2 FYNNEI. Clones were read by immunoSEQ multiplex PCR, and TCRdb kept only the in-frame ones, dropping some. Here the sample spans about 54,000 clones, nearly 80% being singletons. The specimen was CD4+ or CD8+ T cells sorted from blood, collected in a trial of the OX40 agonist ivuxolimab. The TCR was taken from an adult with an advanced solid tumor such as melanoma, head and neck, liver or kidney cancer. The gene calls are TRBV2 and TRBJ2-2; 8 bases map to TRBD1. This CDR3 is CARRGGTGHTGELFF. The CDR3 DNA reads as TGTGCCAGAAGAGGCGGGACAGGACACACCGGGGAGCTGTTTTTT.